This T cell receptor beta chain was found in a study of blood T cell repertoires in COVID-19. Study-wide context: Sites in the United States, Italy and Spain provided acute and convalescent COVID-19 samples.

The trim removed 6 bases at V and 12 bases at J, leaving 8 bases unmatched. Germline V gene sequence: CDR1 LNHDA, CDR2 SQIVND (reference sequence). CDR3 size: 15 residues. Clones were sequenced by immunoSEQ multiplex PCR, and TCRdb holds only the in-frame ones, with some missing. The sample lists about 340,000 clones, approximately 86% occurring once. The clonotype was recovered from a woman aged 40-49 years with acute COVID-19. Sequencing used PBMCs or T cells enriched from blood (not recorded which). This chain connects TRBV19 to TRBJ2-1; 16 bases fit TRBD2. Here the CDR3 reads CASRGLAGGPMWQFF. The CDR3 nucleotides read TGTGCCAGTAGGGGACTAGCGGGGGGGCCGATGTGGCAGTTCTTC.